Presented here are 31 T cell receptor beta chains from one specimen sequenced in a study of T cells after yellow fever vaccination. In TCRdb, the 5' RACE reads were re-called with MiXCR into one record per CDR3 protein. This table has 100,000 to 150,000 distinct CDR3 sequences, about 8.2% appearing once. Source: CD8+ T cells sorted from PBMCs, taken on the day of the yellow fever booster vaccination. The source of these receptors is a man aged 18 to 30 who received the YFV17D yellow fever vaccine.

V gene TRBV29-1 combines with J gene TRBJ2-7; unclear D gene. V shed 2 bases and J shed 0 bases, with 14 bases lying between them. The germline CDR1 and CDR2 sequences are SQVTM and ANQGSEA. The CDR3 spans 15 residues. CDR3 coding DNA: TGCAGCGTTGAACAAAATGGTGACAACTCCTACGAGCAGTACTTC. Its protein product is CSVEQNGDNSYEQYF.

V usage is TRBV7-9 and J usage is TRBJ1-3; no reliable D call. Trimming shortened V by 5 bases and J by 0 bases, and 11 bases separated the two germline ends. Germline lookup yields CDR1 SEHNR and CDR2 FQNEAQ (reference sequence). The CDR3 sequence is 15 residues long. CDR3 region: CASSPGIGSGNTIYF. CDR3 DNA: TGTGCCAGCAGCCCTGGGATTGGCTCTGGAAACACCATATATTTT.

The CDR3 is CASSPPSGGHLYANTGELFF. CDR3 DNA sequence: TGTGCCAGCAGCCCTCCAAGCGGGGGACACCTTTACGCGAACACCGGGGAGCTGTTTTTT. The chain recombines TRBV3-1 with TRBJ2-2; 8 positions match TRBD2. Germline V gene data show CDR1 as LGHDT and CDR2 as YNNKEL (reference sequence). The CDR3 consists of 20 residues. V was pared by 4 bases and J by 0 bases, with 16 bases of the junction left unmatched.

The chain couples TRBV29-1 to TRBJ2-1; the D gene is possibly TRBD1 (5 bases). Germline CDR1 and CDR2: SQVTM and ANQGSEA. This CDR3 has 11 residues. Trimming took 4 bases from V and 6 from J, leaving 7 bases between them. The CDR3 region has the DNA TGCAGCGTTGTCACAGGCAATGAGCAGTTCTTC. Protein sequence: CSVVTGNEQFF.

The chain couples TRBV6-6 to TRBJ2-1; 7 bases line up with TRBD1. Per the germline V gene, CDR1 is MNHNY and CDR2 is SVGAGI (reference sequence). The CDR3 sequence is 15 residues long. V lost 4 bases, J lost 1 base, and 4 bases stayed unmatched. The chain's CDR3 is CASSSTGWSYNEQFF. Written as DNA, the CDR3 is TGTGCCAGCAGTTCGACAGGGTGGTCCTACAATGAGCAGTTCTTC.

The V and J genes are TRBV9 and TRBJ2-2; the D gene is possibly TRBD1 (8 bases). V lost 4 bases and J 3 bases, leaving 13 bases between the germline ends. This CDR3 has 15 amino acids. Germline assignment: CDR1 SGDLS and CDR2 YYNGEE. The CDR3: CASSPTGGDTGELFF. CDR3 nucleotide sequence: TGTGCCAGCAGCCCCACAGGGGGGGACACCGGGGAGCTGTTTTTT. The full variable domain, rest sourced from reference TRBV9 and TRBJ2-2, is DSGVTQTPKHLITATGQRVTLRCSPRSGDLSVYWYQQSLDQGLQFLIQYYNGEERAKGNILERFSAQQFPDLHSELNLSSLELGDSALYFCASSPTGGDTGELFFGEGSRLTVL.

This clonotype was recorded many times. V is TRBV10-3 and J is TRBJ2-5; TRBD1 might be the D (6 bases). Germline CDR1 is ENHRY and CDR2 is SYGVKD. V lost 8 bases and J lost 2, with 9 bases in between. The CDR3 consists of 12 residues. The CDR3 sequence: CAIRDTQETQYF. In DNA form, the CDR3 reads TGTGCCATCCGGGACACTCAAGAGACCCAGTACTTC.

This clonotype was seen at least ten times. The chain has TRBV12-3 or TRBV12-4 and TRBJ2-2, with D possibly being TRBD2 (6 bases). The CDR3 runs to 14 residues. V lost 3 bases and J lost 5, with 10 bases in between. CDR3 residues: CASSFGGSTGELFF. Written as DNA, the CDR3 is TGTGCCAGCAGTTTCGGGGGATCAACCGGGGAGCTGTTTTTT.

This clonotype occurred a few times. The V and J genes are TRBV7-6 and TRBJ2-6; D call uncertain. Germline V gene sequence: CDR1 SGHVS, CDR2 FNYEAQ. Trimming left V 0 bases short and J 4 bases short, with 7 bases between. The CDR3 is 15 amino acids. CDR3 sequence (DNA): TGTGCCAGCAGCTTAGCCCCGGCGGGGGCCAACGTCCTGACTTTC. It specifies CASSLAPAGANVLTF.

This clonotype has at least ten counts. V usage is TRBV2 and J usage is TRBJ2-7, with D uncertain. Germline assignment: CDR1 SNHLY and CDR2 FYNNEI. The ends were cut back, 0 bases at V and 3 bases at J, with 6 bases in the middle. The CDR3 is 13 residues long. CDR3 sequence: CASSEAGNYEQYF. CDR3 DNA sequence: TGTGCCAGCAGTGAAGCGGGAAACTACGAGCAGTACTTC. Drawing the rest from reference TRBV2 and TRBJ2-7, the complete variable domain is EPEVTQTPSHQVTQMGQEVILRCVPISNHLYFYWYRQILGQKVEFLVSFYNNEISEKSEIFDDQFSVERPDGSNFTLKIRSTKLEDSAMYFCASSEAGNYEQYFGPGTRLTVT.

The chain couples TRBV19 to TRBJ1-5; D is perhaps TRBD1 (5 bases). V dropped 7 bases and J dropped 11 bases, with 21 bases sitting between them. Germline CDR1 LNHDA, CDR2 SQIVND (reference sequence). The CDR3 runs to 14 residues. The CDR3 sequence is CASKWAGRVGAQHF. The CDR3 DNA is TGTGCCAGTAAATGGGCAGGGAGGGTCGGGGCCCAGCATTTT.

The chain recombines TRBV6-6 with TRBJ1-4; tentatively, D is TRBD1 (6 bases). Germline CDR1 is MNHNY and CDR2 is SVGAGI (reference sequence). V gave up 11 bases and J gave up 3 bases, with 16 bases separating them. This CDR3 is built from 14 residues. This CDR3 reads CAGSSGASNEKLFF. Here the CDR3 DNA reads TGTGCCGGATCCTCAGGGGCGTCTAATGAAAAACTGTTTTTT.

In its sample, this clonotype was seen many times. The chain combines TRBV29-1 with TRBJ2-1; a weak D match, TRBD1 (6 bases). The germline CDR1 and CDR2 sequences are SQVTM and ANQGSEA. V was clipped by 7 bases and J by 1 base, with 11 bases between them. This CDR3 is built from 13 residues. For the CDR3, the DNA is TGCAGCGGGCAGGGGTTTTCCTACAATGAGCAGTTCTTC. Translated: CSGQGFSYNEQFF.

The table lists this clonotype with a few counts. The rearrangement joins TRBV19 to TRBJ2-2; 7 nucleotides align to TRBD1. Germline V lookup: CDR1 LNHDA, CDR2 SQIVND (reference sequence). Germline trimming cut 2 bases from V and 5 bases from J; bases unmatched to any gene: 8. The CDR3 covers 16 residues. CDR3 loop: CASSIRQGVRTGELFF. As DNA, the CDR3 is TGTGCCAGTAGTATACGTCAGGGGGTGCGGACCGGGGAGCTGTTTTTT.

This clonotype showed up many times. The chain links TRBV7-9 to TRBJ2-3; D call uncertain. This CDR3 has 15 residues. Germline lookup yields CDR1 SEHNR and CDR2 FQNEAQ (reference sequence). The V and J ends lost 3 bases and 2 bases respectively, with 12 bases between them. The CDR3 protein is CASSLLTTPTDTQYF. The CDR3 nucleotides are TGTGCCAGCAGCTTGTTGACCACCCCCACAGATACGCAGTATTTT. Full variable domain (remainder filled in from reference TRBV7-9 and TRBJ2-3): DTGVSQNPRHKITKRGQNVTFRCDPISEHNRLYWYRQTLGQGPEFLTYFQNEAQLEKSRLLSDRFSAERPKGSFSTLEIQRTEQGDSAMYLCASSLLTTPTDTQYFGPGTRLTVL.

This clonotype was observed a handful of times. Written as DNA, the CDR3 is TGTGCCAGCAGCTTAGAGCGGACTGAAGCTTTCTTT. This encodes CASSLERTEAFF. J is TRBJ1-1 and V is TRBV11-2; D gene ambiguous. V was shortened by 0 bases and J by 5 bases, with 4 bases between the two germline ends. The CDR3 extends over 12 amino acids. Germline CDR1 is SGHAT and CDR2 is FQNNGV.

CDR3: CASSPGSDEKLFF. CDR3 DNA sequence: TGCGCCAGCAGCCCGGGGAGCGATGAAAAACTGTTTTTT. The chain uses TRBV5-1 and TRBJ1-4; D remains ambiguous. The CDR3 length is 13 residues. Germline lookup yields CDR1 SGHRS and CDR2 YFSETQ. Trimming pared 4 bases from V and 6 bases from J, leaving 10 bases between.

This clonotype has a count of ten or more. The rearrangement links TRBV15 to TRBJ2-6, with 8 bases aligning to TRBD1. Germline lookup yields CDR1 LNHNV and CDR2 YYDKDF (reference sequence). The CDR3 is made up of 18 amino acids. V lost 3 bases, J lost 0 bases, and 7 bases stayed unmatched. The DNA of the CDR3 is TGTGCCACCAGCAGCCGGACAGGGTCTCTCTCTGGGGCCAACGTCCTGACTTTC. It is translated as CATSSRTGSLSGANVLTF.

This clonotype was detected ten times or more. The chain is built from TRBV12-3 or TRBV12-4 and TRBJ2-5, with TRBD2 matching over 7 bases. The CDR3 runs to 13 residues. V trimming: 7 bases; J trimming: 4 bases; junction bases outside the gene matches: 6. CDR3: CASTPGGGETQYF. As DNA, the CDR3 is TGTGCCAGCACCCCGGGCGGGGGAGAGACCCAGTACTTC.

This clonotype has ten or more counts. The rearrangement uses TRBV10-2 and TRBJ2-3, with TRBD2 matching 10 bases. Germline CDR1 WSHSY, CDR2 SAAADI. V trimming: 4 bases; J trimming: 0 bases; junction bases outside the gene matches: 4. The CDR3 loop spans 16 amino acids. The CDR3 spells CASSGSGGASTDTQYF. The CDR3 bases are TGCGCCAGCAGTGGAAGCGGGGGGGCAAGCACAGATACGCAGTATTTT.

This clonotype appeared many times. This chain uses TRBV10-3 with TRBJ2-1; possibly TRBD1 for D (6 bases). The CDR3 covers 15 residues. Trimming pared 6 bases from V and 4 bases from J, leaving 16 bases between. Germline assignment: CDR1 ENHRY and CDR2 SYGVKD. The CDR3 loop is CAISRGQMAYNEQFF. CDR3 in DNA: TGTGCCATCAGCCGCGGACAGATGGCTTACAATGAGCAGTTCTTC.

This clonotype was observed at least ten times. The V and J genes are TRBV2 and TRBJ2-2; D call uncertain. The CDR3 consists of 11 residues. V lost 7 bases to trimming and J lost 5 bases, with 5 bases between them. Per germline, CDR1 SNHLY and CDR2 FYNNEI. CDR3 coding DNA: TGTGCCAGCAAGTTTACCGGGGAGCTGTTTTTT. Protein sequence: CASKFTGELFF.

V is TRBV29-1 and J is TRBJ2-3; 9 nucleotides agree with TRBD1. This CDR3 has 14 amino acids. J was trimmed by 5 bases and V by 7 bases; bases with no gene match: 10. Germline V gene sequence: CDR1 SQVTM, CDR2 ANQGSEA. Here the CDR3 reads CSADTGTGLDTQYF. The CDR3 DNA follows: TGCAGCGCCGACACAGGGACAGGGCTAGATACGCAGTATTTT.

Turning to this clonotype: The junction departs from germline at one end; a sequencing error may be responsible. The CDR3: CTSSLRSRAPYEQYF. Here the CDR3 DNA reads TGTACCAGCAGTTTGAGGAGTAGGGCTCCCTACGAGCAGTACTTC. The chain combines TRBV27 with TRBJ2-7; D is ambiguous. Germline loops: CDR1 MNHEY, CDR2 SMNVEV (reference sequence). The CDR3 runs 15 residues.

The chain links TRBV11-3 to TRBJ2-1, with 13 bases identical to TRBD2. J was trimmed by 8 bases and V by 6 bases; bases with no gene match: 7. Per germline, CDR1 SGHNT and CDR2 YENEEA. The CDR3 is made up of 15 amino acids. The CDR3 is CASRLTSGGADEQFF. The CDR3 bases are TGTGCCAGCAGGCTCACTAGCGGGGGGGCCGATGAGCAGTTCTTC.

The sample holds a few counts of this clonotype. The rearrangement joins TRBV7-9 to TRBJ2-5; D remains ambiguous. CDR3 size: 12 residues. The V end was cut by 3 bases, the J end by 5 bases, with 7 bases between. Germline-derived CDR1 and CDR2 are SEHNR and FQNEAQ (reference sequence). The CDR3, as DNA: TGTGCCAGCAGCTTGAATCGGGAGACCCAGTACTTC. It translates to CASSLNRETQYF.

The V gene is TRBV4-3, the J gene TRBJ1-4, with 7 bases lining up with TRBD1. V was clipped by 3 bases and J by 8 bases; unmatched bases: 12. The CDR3 loop spans 16 amino acids. CDR1 is LGHNA, CDR2 YSLEER, per germline. For the CDR3, the DNA is TGCGCCAGCAGCCAGGTTACCGGGACAGAATACGAAAAACTGTTTTTT. It encodes CASSQVTGTEYEKLFF.

This clonotype was observed many times. The rearrangement joins TRBV6-2 or TRBV6-3 to TRBJ2-7, with 7 bases fitting TRBD1. Germline V CDR1 and CDR2: MNHEY, SVGEGT. The CDR3 has 13 amino acids. V was pared by 2 bases and J by 5 bases, with 3 bases of the junction left unmatched. DNA for the CDR3: TGTGCCAGCAGTTACGACAGGGTCCACGAGCAGTACGTC. Translated: CASSYDRVHEQYV.

On this clonotype itself: One end of the junction varies from germline; a read error may be responsible. The chain joins TRBV5-1 to TRBJ1-5; no clear D gene. CDR3 length: 11 residues. CDR1 and CDR2 (germline): SGHRS, YFSETQ. The CDR3: CASSLRRPKHF. CDR3 sequence (DNA): TGCGCCAGCAGCTTGCGGCGGCCCAAGCATTTT.

This chain links TRBV28 with TRBJ2-1; D might be TRBD2 (5 bases). This CDR3 is built from 14 residues. CDR1 and CDR2 from the germline V gene are MDHEN and SYDVKM. Trimming removed 3 bases at V and 6 bases at J, with 12 bases between. As DNA, the CDR3 is TGTGCCAGCAGTTTTGGGAGCGGTGGCAATGAGCAGTTCTTC. Its protein product is CASSFGSGGNEQFF.

This clonotype was seen a few times. The V call is TRBV19, the J call TRBJ2-1; the D is unclear. Germline lookup yields CDR1 LNHDA and CDR2 SQIVND (reference sequence). The length of the CDR3 is 12 residues. The V and J ends lost 5 bases and 7 bases respectively, with 9 bases between them. The CDR3 nucleotides are TGTGCCAGTAGTGCCTCGGTGAATGAGCAGTTCTTC. Protein product: CASSASVNEQFF. Based on the CDR3 plus reference TRBV19 and TRBJ2-1, the full variable domain is DGGITQSPKYLFRKEGQNVTLSCEQNLNHDAMYWYRQDPGQGLRLIYYSQIVNDFQKGDIAEGYSVSREKKESFPLTVTSAQKNPTAFYLCASSASVNEQFFGPGTRLTVL.